The 19 T cell receptor beta chains in this list originate from one sample, sequenced in a study of cytomegalovirus exposure and HLA in healthy donors. The PCR ran on 60 Vbeta and 13 Jbeta primers. TCRdb's table, derived via immunoSEQ multiplex PCR, lists solely in-frame clones and lacks some. The table includes 98,000 or so clones, more than 65% detected once. Sequencing was carried out using PBMCs. Receptors were obtained from a human donor in good health.

The V call is TRBV11-2, the J call TRBJ2-4; no clear D. The CDR3 has 14 residues. Trimming removed 1 base at V and 4 bases at J, with 8 bases between. The germline CDR1 and CDR2 sequences are SGHAT and FQNNGV. Here the CDR3 DNA reads TGTGCCAGCAGCTTAGCACAGAGTAAAAACATTCAGTACTTC. Its protein is CASSLAQSKNIQYF.

This clone turned up a few times. The chain recombines TRBV11-3 with TRBJ2-7; TRBD1 matches at 7 bases. J gave up 3 bases and V 0 bases, and 11 bases lay outside the gene matches. The CDR3 is 17 residues long. Germline CDR1 and CDR2: SGHNT and YENEEA. CDR3: CASSLDSGQGGRYEQYF. For the CDR3, the DNA is TGTGCCAGCAGCTTAGATTCTGGCCAAGGGGGCCGCTACGAGCAGTACTTC.

This clone was recorded once. This chain joins TRBV29-1 and TRBJ1-2; D not resolved. Trimming took 8 bases from V and 0 from J, leaving 13 bases between them. This CDR3 comprises 13 residues. Germline CDR1 and CDR2: SQVTM and ANQGSEA. DNA for the CDR3: TGCAGCATTAACAGTAGAGCTAACTATGGCTACACCTTC. It translates to CSINSRANYGYTF.

J is TRBJ2-3 and V is TRBV7-2; TRBD2 agrees at 11 bases. The CDR3 extends over 15 amino acids. The V and J ends lost 5 bases and 6 bases, in that order; junction bases with no gene match: 7. In germline, CDR1 is SGHTA, CDR2 FQGNSA. Here the CDR3 DNA reads TGTGCCAGCAGCCTTAGCGGGAGGGGTAGGGATACGCAGTATTTT. It codes for CASSLSGRGRDTQYF.

V gene TRBV6-1 combines with J gene TRBJ1-2; TRBD1 is a possible D gene (5 bases). Germline values: CDR1 MNHNS, CDR2 SASEGT. Deletions cut 6 bases from V and 8 bases from J, with 16 bases between. There are 13 residues in the CDR3. The CDR3 sequence is CASSEIRQYGYTF. CDR3 in DNA: TGTGCCAGCAGCGAAATTAGACAGTACGGCTACACCTTC.

V gene TRBV2 combines with J gene TRBJ1-6; 8 nucleotides agree with TRBD1. Germline-derived CDR1 and CDR2 are SNHLY and FYNNEI. This CDR3 region has 15 residues. V lost 4 bases, J lost 10 bases, and 9 bases stayed unmatched. In nucleotides, the CDR3 is TGTGCCAGCAGTGGGAAGACAGGGGAGTACTCACCCCTCCACTTT. Encoded protein: CASSGKTGEYSPLHF.

The chain employs TRBV7-9 and TRBJ2-7, with 11 nucleotides matching TRBD1. Per germline, CDR1 SEHNR and CDR2 FQNEAQ (reference sequence). Trimming cost V 6 bases and J 5 bases; bases outside gene matches: 12. The CDR3 has 16 residues. In DNA form, the CDR3 reads TGTGCCAGCAGGACGGGACAGGGGGATTTTTTGGACGAGCAGTACTTC. Amino acids: CASRTGQGDFLDEQYF.

This clone came up a few times. The J gene is TRBJ1-2, the V gene TRBV19; D is unresolved. There are 13 residues in the CDR3. Per the germline V gene, CDR1 is LNHDA and CDR2 is SQIVND (reference sequence). The V and J ends lost 2 bases and 6 bases respectively, with 10 bases between them. The CDR3 DNA sequence: TGTGCCAGTAGTATACGGGAAGGGAATGGCTACACCTTC. Its translation is CASSIREGNGYTF.

This clone was counted a single time. V gene TRBV19 combines with J gene TRBJ1-1; 12 nucleotides align to TRBD1. This CDR3 contains 16 residues. V lost 8 bases, J lost 3 bases, and 10 bases stayed unmatched. Germline CDR1 is LNHDA and CDR2 is SQIVND (reference sequence). For the CDR3, the DNA is TGTGCCAGTGGTCCTCGGGACAGGGGGCAGGACACTGAAGCTTTCTTT. It codes for CASGPRDRGQDTEAFF.

The rearrangement links TRBV5-3 to TRBJ2-7; 8 nucleotides line up with TRBD1. TRBV5-3 is designated an ORF whose function remains uncertain. There are 19 residues in the CDR3. J gave up 1 base and V 4 bases, and 19 bases lay outside the gene matches. CDR3 loop: CARSGRGTGEFGVSYEQYF. CDR3 bases: TGTGCCAGAAGCGGCCGCGGGACAGGCGAATTTGGGGTGTCCTACGAGCAGTACTTC.

This clone was seen more than once but under ten times. The V and J genes are TRBV7-9 and TRBJ2-1; D remains unclear. In germline, CDR1 is SEHNR, CDR2 FQNEAQ (reference sequence). CDR3 size: 12 residues. Trimming shortened V by 5 bases and J by 9 bases, and 11 bases separated the two germline ends. The DNA for the CDR3 is TGTGCCAGCAGCGAAGCTTCTACTGAGCAGTTCTTC. This codes for CASSEASTEQFF.

Only a few counts were recorded for this clone. J is TRBJ2-7 and V is TRBV27; 8 bases line up with TRBD1. The CDR3 consists of 13 residues. Germline V gene data show CDR1 as MNHEY and CDR2 as SMNVEV (reference sequence). V dropped 5 bases and J dropped 4; count of bases not matched to a gene: 4. CDR3 bases: TGTGCCAGCAGTCTCCGGACAGGGTACGAGCAGTACTTC. This gives the protein CASSLRTGYEQYF.

The rearrangement uses TRBV6-1 and TRBJ1-2; TRBD1 aligns across 7 bases. The CDR3 totals 14 residues. The germline V gene encodes CDR1 MNHNS and CDR2 SASEGT. J was trimmed by 7 bases and V by 7 bases; bases with no gene match: 12. The CDR3 sequence: CASNPMTGLGGYTF. The DNA for the CDR3 is TGTGCCAGCAATCCCATGACAGGGCTGGGTGGCTACACCTTC.

The chain employs TRBV4-1 and TRBJ1-3, with a tentative D call TRBD1 (5 bases). V dropped 0 bases and J dropped 1 base, with 13 bases sitting between them. There are 17 residues in the CDR3. Per the germline V gene, CDR1 is MGHRA and CDR2 is YSYEKL. CDR3 sequence (DNA): TGCGCCAGCAGCCAAGATCGCGCAGGGTGGTCTGGAAACACCATATATTTT. As protein: CASSQDRAGWSGNTIYF.

The CDR3 DNA reads TGTGCCAGTAGAACGGGACAGACTGGAAACACCATATATTTT. This encodes CASRTGQTGNTIYF. The gene calls are TRBV19 and TRBJ1-3, with 7 bases fitting TRBD1. The CDR3 contains 14 residues. Unmatched junction bases numbered 4, after V lost 6 bases and J lost 2 bases. CDR1 and CDR2 (germline): LNHDA, SQIVND (reference sequence).

The chain has TRBV29-1 and TRBJ2-1; 11 nucleotides line up with TRBD2. This CDR3 has 12 amino acids. Trimming at V came to 5 bases and at J to 10 bases, leaving 4 bases not matched to a gene. The V gene's germline CDR1 is SQVTM and CDR2 ANQGSEA. The CDR3 sequence: CSVRLAGPEQFF. The CDR3 DNA sequence: TGCAGCGTTCGACTAGCGGGACCAGAGCAGTTCTTC.

The genes are TRBV10-2 and TRBJ2-7; TRBD2 agrees at 11 bases. The CDR3 loop spans 13 amino acids. Per germline, CDR1 WSHSY and CDR2 SAAADI. V shed 8 bases, J shed 5 bases, and the junction held 5 bases outside the gene matches. In DNA form, the CDR3 reads TGCGCCAGCCGGCTAGCGGGAGGCGACGAGCAGTACTTC. Its protein product is CASRLAGGDEQYF.

The chain links TRBV6-1 to TRBJ1-3, with D possibly being TRBD1 (5 bases). This CDR3 contains 14 residues. The V end was cut by 7 bases, the J end by 4 bases, with 14 bases between. The V gene's germline CDR1 is MNHNS and CDR2 SASEGT. The CDR3 DNA is TGTGCCAGCAAAGAGGACATTCGCGGAAACACCATATATTTT. Translating it yields CASKEDIRGNTIYF.

CDR3 bases: TGCGCCAGCAGCCAGCCCGGGACAGGGGGCCTTCAGGGCTACACCTTC. Its protein is CASSQPGTGGLQGYTF. The chain recombines TRBV4-1 with TRBJ1-2; 12 bases fit TRBD1. Germline CDR1 and CDR2: MGHRA and YSYEKL. V lost 3 bases and J lost 8; bases outside the gene matches: 10. The CDR3 spans 16 residues.